This TCR beta chain was obtained from a study of graft-versus-host responses after intestinal transplantation. Study-level background: Induction with anti-thymocyte globulin, then tacrolimus and steroids for around three years, was given to all recipients.

Method: immunoSEQ multiplex PCR; TCRdb's copy keeps in-frame clones and lacks some. The table shows about 120,000 clones, with 85% to 95% occurring only once. This CDR3 has 11 residues. Trimming removed 6 bases at V and 1 base at J, with 3 bases between. Per the germline V gene, CDR1 is SGHVS and CDR2 is FNYEAQ. Study observations and caveats: Early post-transplant HvG declines were associated with peak circulating GvH clone levels.

A single count supports this clone. Its antigen is as yet unknown. This receptor was identified in a human donor who received an intestinal transplant. V usage is TRBV7-6 and J usage is TRBJ1-1; D not certain. The sequences come from unstimulated CD8+ T cells sorted from spleen or lymph node cells, collected before intestinal transplant. The CDR3, as DNA: TGTGCCAGCAGTACGAACACTGAAGCTTTCTTT. Protein sequence: CASSTNTEAFF.